The 23 T cell receptor beta chains below all came from one sample that was sequenced in a study of T cells in Graves' hyperthyroidism and ophthalmopathy. RNA transcripts provided the source from which TCR beta CDR3 regions were amplified. Carried out on the TCR CDR3, a first-round RT-PCR used the HTBI primer set. Using its own MiXCR run on the multiplex PCR reads, TCRdb lists one record per CDR3 protein. The sample consists of a few hundred thousand distinct CDR3 sequences, over 20% of them appearing once. Sequencing was done on a sample of blood. Receptors were obtained from a woman aged 45-65 years with Graves' hyperthyroidism.

The rearrangement links TRBV7-9 to TRBJ2-7, with 12 bases aligning to TRBD2. After removal of 5 bases from V and 6 bases from J, the junction contained 8 bases not matched to a gene. CDR1 is SEHNR, CDR2 FQNEAQ, per germline (reference sequence). The CDR3 runs to 15 residues. The chain's CDR3 is CASSPPSSGRGEQYF. As DNA, the CDR3 is TGTGCCAGCAGCCCACCCTCTAGCGGGAGGGGCGAGCAGTACTTC.

This clonotype was recorded a few times. The V call is TRBV11-3, the J call TRBJ2-7; the match to TRBD2 covers 9 bases. The V gene end was trimmed by 0 bases and the J gene end by 4 bases; junction bases not matched to a gene: 7. Germline loops: CDR1 SGHNT, CDR2 YENEEA. This CDR3 comprises 16 residues. CDR3 region: CASSLDSGLAGYEQYF. For the CDR3, the DNA is TGTGCCAGCAGCTTAGATTCGGGGCTAGCGGGATACGAGCAGTACTTC.

This clonotype has at least ten counts. The chain joins TRBV30 to TRBJ2-7, with 8 bases lining up with TRBD2. Germline CDR1 and CDR2: GTSNPN and SVGIG (reference sequence). The CDR3 spans 11 residues. Trimming at V came to 7 bases and at J to 7 bases, leaving 6 bases not matched to a gene. CDR3 amino acids: CAFGGAGEQYF. Written as DNA, the CDR3 is TGTGCCTTCGGGGGGGCGGGGGAGCAGTACTTC.

Comment on this clonotype: This clone may be a read error of a much larger clone one base away. Given the absence of the conserved phenylalanine or tryptophan at the CDR3 end, a read error is likely. The gene calls are TRBV12-3 or TRBV12-4 and TRBJ2-3; D gene unclear. V was pared by 2 bases and J by 2 bases, with 8 bases between. This CDR3 spans 14 amino acids. The CDR3 here is CASSLRSYTDTQYS. The CDR3 nucleotides read TGTGCCAGCAGTTTAAGGTCCTACACAGATACGCAGTATTCT.

This clonotype was found a few times. This sequence joins TRBV10-3 and TRBJ2-7; D tentatively reads TRBD1 or TRBD2 (7 bases each). V lost 0 bases and J lost 3, with 21 bases in between. Germline V CDR1 and CDR2: ENHRY, SYGVKD. CDR3 length: 18 amino acids. The CDR3, as DNA: TGTGCCATCAGTGAGTCGAAGGCGCGGGGGACAGATCGCTACGAGCAGTACTTC. Its protein is CAISESKARGTDRYEQYF.

This clonotype occurred a few times. The chain employs TRBV7-9 and TRBJ1-1; a possible D gene is TRBD1 (5 bases). The CDR3 is made up of 13 amino acids. V was cut by 6 bases and J by 4 bases, with 12 bases left in between. The germline V gene has CDR1 SEHNR and CDR2 FQNEAQ (reference sequence). Written as DNA, the CDR3 is TGTGCCAGCAGTCAGACAGTGGTCACTGAAGCTTTCTTT. Its translation: CASSQTVVTEAFF. Filled out from reference TRBV7-9 and TRBJ1-1, the complete variable domain reads DTGVSQNPRHKITKRGQNVTFRCDPISEHNRLYWYRQTLGQGPEFLTYFQNEAQLEKSRLLSDRFSAERPKGSFSTLEIQRTEQGDSAMYLCASSQTVVTEAFFGQGTRLTVV.

The chain is built from TRBV20-1 and TRBJ2-2; D is possibly TRBD1 (6 bases). The germline gives CDR1 DFQATT, CDR2 SNEGSKA (reference sequence). The length of the CDR3 is 15 residues. V lost 6 bases to trimming and J lost 4 bases, with 18 bases between them. CDR3 amino acids: CSASQTAGVTGELFF. DNA of the CDR3: TGCAGTGCCAGCCAGACGGCAGGGGTCACCGGGGAGCTGTTTTTT.

This clonotype was seen a few times. The chain's CDR3 is CASSPAWGNEQFF. The CDR3 DNA reads as TGTGCCAGCAGCCCCGCTTGGGGGAATGAGCAGTTCTTC. The chain has TRBV11-2 and TRBJ2-1, with D perhaps being TRBD1 or TRBD2 (5 bases each). Per germline, CDR1 SGHAT and CDR2 FQNNGV. V dropped 5 bases and J dropped 7 bases, with 12 bases sitting between them. The CDR3 runs to 13 residues.

In this sample, this clonotype turned up a few times. One junction end does not reproduce the germline sequence, and a read error may be involved. The chain carries TRBV11-2 and TRBJ2-5; 11 bases match TRBD2. CDR1 and CDR2 from the germline V gene are SGHAT and FQNNGV. This CDR3 is built from 15 residues. The CDR3 DNA is TGTGTCAGCAGCTCTATGACTAGCGGGGCGCAGACCCAGTACTTC. Amino acid sequence: CVSSSMTSGAQTQYF.

CDR3 loop: CASSLMGLATLLYNEQFF. In nucleotides, the CDR3 is TGTGCCAGCAGCTTAATGGGACTAGCGACTCTCCTTTACAATGAGCAGTTCTTC. The chain combines TRBV7-9 with TRBJ2-1; TRBD2 aligns across 10 bases. In germline, CDR1 is SEHNR, CDR2 FQNEAQ (reference sequence). V was pared by 2 bases and J by 4 bases, with 11 bases of the junction left unmatched. The CDR3 has 18 amino acids.

The chain has TRBV20-1 and TRBJ1-1; D gene unclear. This CDR3 spans 13 amino acids. Trimming stripped 3 bases from V and 4 bases from J, with 12 bases between. Per the germline V gene, CDR1 is DFQATT and CDR2 is SNEGSKA (reference sequence). CDR3 protein: CSASRGSFTEAFF. The CDR3 DNA follows: TGCAGTGCTAGTCGAGGCAGCTTCACTGAAGCTTTCTTT.

In this sample, this clonotype turned up many times. The chain couples TRBV28 to TRBJ2-4; D remains unclear. Trimming took off 6 bases at V and 2 bases at J, with 17 bases between the two ends. This CDR3 spans 16 amino acids. Germline CDR1 is MDHEN and CDR2 is SYDVKM. This CDR3 is CASSVGTEPSKNIQYF. The CDR3 bases are TGTGCCAGCAGCGTGGGTACCGAGCCGTCCAAAAACATTCAGTACTTC.

This clonotype was seen more than once but under ten times. CDR3 amino acids: CASSVRGQALNQPQHF. The CDR3 DNA is TGTGCCAGCAGTGTAAGAGGGCAGGCGCTCAATCAGCCCCAGCATTTT. This chain uses TRBV2 with TRBJ1-5; D not resolved. Germline V gene lookup returns CDR1 SNHLY and CDR2 FYNNEI. The CDR3 sequence is 16 residues long. Trimming took 4 bases from V and 3 from J, leaving 16 bases between them.

The J gene is TRBJ2-7, the V gene TRBV6-2 or TRBV6-3; D unresolved. The germline gives CDR1 MNHEY, CDR2 SVGEGT. V was trimmed by 7 bases and J by 4 bases, leaving 8 bases between them. The CDR3 consists of 11 residues. The CDR3 DNA reads TGTGCCAGCACGTCCTTATACGAGCAGTACTTC. This gives the protein CASTSLYEQYF.

Ten or more counts support this clonotype. The CDR3 nucleotides read TGTGCCAGCAGCTTAGACGGGATCAATGAGCAGTTCTTC. It encodes CASSLDGINEQFF. This chain joins TRBV7-2 and TRBJ2-1; D might be TRBD2 (5 bases). This CDR3 has 13 amino acids. V was shortened by 1 base and J by 6 bases, with 7 bases between the two germline ends. CDR1 SGHTA and CDR2 FQGNSA come from the germline V gene. Combining the CDR3 with reference TRBV7-2 and TRBJ2-1 gives the whole variable domain GAGVSQSPSNKVTEKGKDVELRCDPISGHTALYWYRQSLGQGLEFLIYFQGNSAPDKSGLPSDRFSAERTGGSVSTLTIQRTQQEDSAVYLCASSLDGINEQFFGPGTRLTVL.

The genes are TRBV6-5 and TRBJ1-2; possibly TRBD1 for D (6 bases). The CDR3 length is 14 residues. Germline V gives CDR1 MNHEY, CDR2 SVGAGI. The V gene lost 0 bases and the J gene lost 5 bases, with 10 bases spanning the gap. The CDR3 sequence is CASSYSMGAYGYTF. Here the CDR3 DNA reads TGTGCCAGCAGTTACTCGATGGGGGCTTATGGCTACACCTTC.

The sample holds a few counts of this clonotype. The J gene is TRBJ1-1, the V gene TRBV19, with no clear D. The CDR3 extends over 12 amino acids. V shed 7 bases and J shed 6 bases, with 12 bases lying between them. CDR1 is LNHDA, CDR2 SQIVND, per germline (reference sequence). The CDR3 protein is CASKSRLAEAFF. In nucleotides, the CDR3 is TGTGCCAGTAAAAGCCGTCTGGCTGAAGCTTTCTTT. Using reference TRBV19 and TRBJ1-1 for the parts outside the CDR3, the full variable domain is DGGITQSPKYLFRKEGQNVTLSCEQNLNHDAMYWYRQDPGQGLRLIYYSQIVNDFQKGDIAEGYSVSREKKESFPLTVTSAQKNPTAFYLCASKSRLAEAFFGQGTRLTVV.

At least ten counts were recorded for this clonotype. The chain recombines TRBV28 with TRBJ1-2; a possible D gene is TRBD1 (6 bases). CDR3 size: 14 residues. The germline V gene encodes CDR1 MDHEN and CDR2 SYDVKM. V was clipped by 4 bases and J by 4 bases, with 13 bases between them. CDR3 amino acids: CASSSGTRLYGYTF. The CDR3 region has the DNA TGTGCCAGCAGTTCCGGGACACGGCTCTATGGCTACACCTTC.

This clonotype was seen at least ten times. The V and J genes are TRBV29-1 and TRBJ2-3, with 12 bases matching TRBD2. The CDR3 has 14 residues. Trimming removed 6 bases from V and 4 bases from J; junction bases left unmatched: 5. The germline V gene encodes CDR1 SQVTM and CDR2 ANQGSEA. The CDR3 spells CSVRLAGVSDTQYF. The CDR3 region has the DNA TGCAGCGTCAGACTAGCGGGAGTATCAGATACGCAGTATTTT.

This clonotype was found many times. The chain carries TRBV30 and TRBJ2-3, with D tentatively TRBD2 (5 bases). CDR3 length: 13 residues. Germline values: CDR1 GTSNPN, CDR2 SVGIG (reference sequence). V gave up 1 base and J gave up 8 bases, with 13 bases separating them. As DNA, the CDR3 is TGTGCCTGGAGTGCCCGACTACCCGGTACGCAGTATTTT. It is translated as CAWSARLPGTQYF.

This clonotype has just one count. The rearrangement uses TRBV28 and TRBJ1-1; 8 bases line up with TRBD1. The CDR3 is 14 residues long. Germline CDR1 is MDHEN and CDR2 is SYDVKM. V trimming: 7 bases; J trimming: 4 bases; junction bases outside the gene matches: 8. The CDR3 sequence: CASTPPQGATEAFF. The CDR3 DNA reads TGTGCCAGCACGCCCCCCCAGGGGGCCACTGAAGCTTTCTTT. Full variable domain (outside the CDR3, taken from reference TRBV28 and TRBJ1-1): DVKVTQSSRYLVKRTGEKVFLECVQDMDHENMFWYRQDPGLGLRLIYFSYDVKMKEKGDIPEGYSVSREKKERFSLILESASTNQTSMYLCASTPPQGATEAFFGQGTRLTVV.

This clonotype was counted many times. J is TRBJ1-5 and V is TRBV2; D possibly corresponds to TRBD1 (5 bases). The CDR3 loop spans 12 amino acids. Germline assignment: CDR1 SNHLY and CDR2 FYNNEI. V was clipped by 6 bases and J by 4 bases, with 7 bases between them. The CDR3 coding sequence is TGTGCCAGCAGGGACACTAATCAGCCCCAGCATTTT. It yields the protein CASRDTNQPQHF.

In the case of this clonotype: Given the absence of the conserved phenylalanine or tryptophan at the CDR3 end, a read error is likely. The gene calls are TRBV20-1 and TRBJ1-1; D unresolved. The germline V and J ends were trimmed by 0 bases and 0 bases, with 11 bases remaining between them. CDR3 length: 15 residues. CDR1 and CDR2 (germline): DFQATT, SNEGSKA (reference sequence). CDR3 in amino acids: CSARDRARLNTEAFL. For the CDR3, the DNA is TGCAGTGCTAGAGATCGAGCTCGGCTGAACACTGAAGCTTTCCTT.